Below, 18 T cell receptor beta chains from the same sample are listed, as sequenced in a study of Ad26.COV2.S vaccination and SARS-CoV-2 variants. Treatment reported: roughly 18 received Ad26.COV2.S at low or high dose, single or two shots; about 5 received placebo; per-sample allocation not given. Specimens were obtained on day 63 following the first vaccine or placebo injection. Generated by immunoSEQ multiplex PCR, the TCRdb table keeps only in-frame clones and is missing some. There are a few hundred thousand clones in the sample; approximately 90% occur only once, and less than 4.5% lies in the top ten. Sequencing used peripheral blood, obtained in a trial of Ad26.COV2.S vaccine versus placebo. The receptors stem from a person aged 18-60 years who received the Ad26.COV2.S COVID-19 vaccine or a placebo.

The V and J genes are TRBV28 and TRBJ1-5, with D uncertain. CDR1 is MDHEN, CDR2 SYDVKM, per germline. The CDR3 is 13 residues long. V was pared by 10 bases and J by 5 bases, with 15 bases between. The CDR3 nucleotides are TGTGCCACCAGAAGAGGGCGCGATCAGCCCCAGCATTTT. Protein sequence: CATRRGRDQPQHF.

This chain uses TRBV28 with TRBJ2-4; D may be TRBD2 (6 bases). The germline V and J ends were trimmed by 6 bases and 2 bases, with 17 bases remaining between them. Germline V gene data show CDR1 as MDHEN and CDR2 as SYDVKM. There are 16 residues in the CDR3. Written as DNA, the CDR3 is TGTGCCAGCAGCCGGGGTGGGGGGAGGCCCAAAAACATTCAGTACTTC. Protein: CASSRGGGRPKNIQYF.

The genes are TRBV2 and TRBJ2-3; 14 nucleotides line up with TRBD2. The J segment lost 4 bases and the V segment lost 8 bases, leaving 14 bases of the junction unmatched. Germline V gene data show CDR1 as SNHLY and CDR2 as FYNNEI. The CDR3 is 18 residues long. The CDR3 loop is CASGRARLAGGPADTQYF. The CDR3, as DNA: TGTGCCAGCGGTCGGGCGCGACTAGCGGGGGGGCCTGCAGATACGCAGTATTTT.

The gene calls are TRBV28 and TRBJ2-3; 7 positions match TRBD1. CDR1 MDHEN and CDR2 SYDVKM come from the germline V gene. Trimming removed 3 bases from V and 4 bases from J; junction bases left unmatched: 4. The length of the CDR3 is 14 residues. The CDR3 coding sequence is TGTGCCAGCAGTTTGGGGACAGTAGCAGATACGCAGTATTTT. It encodes CASSLGTVADTQYF.

The chain joins TRBV29-1 to TRBJ2-3; 7 positions match TRBD1. The length of the CDR3 is 12 residues. The ends lost 5 bases at V and 6 bases at J; junction bases unmatched: 5. Germline V gene data show CDR1 as SQVTM and CDR2 as ANQGSEA. CDR3 loop: CSVSTGADTQYF. The CDR3 DNA is TGCAGCGTTTCAACAGGGGCCGATACGCAGTATTTT.

V is TRBV4-3 and J is TRBJ2-3; 8 bases align to TRBD1. With V trimmed by 0 bases and J by 6 bases, 8 bases remained unmatched. The CDR3 runs 16 residues. Germline lookup yields CDR1 LGHNA and CDR2 YSLEER. The CDR3 reads CASSQEQGGTWDTQYF. The CDR3 DNA is TGCGCCAGCAGCCAAGAACAGGGGGGAACGTGGGATACGCAGTATTTT.

The chain recombines TRBV4-2 with TRBJ1-5; D might be TRBD1 (5 bases). Germline values: CDR1 LGHNA, CDR2 YNFKEQ. Trimming took off 4 bases at V and 9 bases at J, with 10 bases between the two ends. The CDR3 has 12 amino acids. DNA of the CDR3: TGTGCCAGCAGCCTCTCCGGGGGGCCCCAGCATTTT. This sequence encodes CASSLSGGPQHF.

The rearrangement uses TRBV9 and TRBJ1-5; D is undetermined. Trimming removed 4 bases at V and 2 bases at J, with 13 bases between. The length of the CDR3 is 15 residues. Germline values: CDR1 SGDLS, CDR2 YYNGEE. In DNA, the CDR3 is TGTGCCAGCAGCCGCGAGGCACGTCGCAATCAGCCCCAGCATTTT. This encodes CASSREARRNQPQHF.

The chain uses TRBV30 and TRBJ1-2, with D possibly being TRBD1 (5 bases). The CDR3 runs to 13 residues. V lost 3 bases to trimming and J lost 11 bases, with 19 bases between them. Germline CDR1 is GTSNPN and CDR2 is SVGIG (reference sequence). CDR3 DNA sequence: TGTGCCTGGAGCTACTCTAGGGGCGGTGGGTACACCTTC. It codes for CAWSYSRGGGYTF.

A few counts support this clone. The rearrangement joins TRBV4-2 to TRBJ1-5; the D gene is possibly TRBD1 (6 bases). V gave up 2 bases and J gave up 5 bases, with 10 bases separating them. The length of the CDR3 is 14 residues. From germline, CDR1 is LGHNA and CDR2 YNFKEQ. The CDR3 DNA reads TGTGCCAGCAGCCAATCCTCAGGGGATCAGCCCCAGCATTTT. It is translated as CASSQSSGDQPQHF.

The gene calls are TRBV7-9 and TRBJ1-2, with TRBD1 matching 9 bases. J was trimmed by 3 bases and V by 0 bases; bases with no gene match: 5. The CDR3 has 16 residues. The germline gives CDR1 SEHNR, CDR2 FQNEAQ (reference sequence). CDR3 residues: CASSLAGQGGDYGYTF. CDR3 bases: TGTGCCAGCAGCTTAGCGGGACAGGGTGGTGACTATGGCTACACCTTC.

As regards this clone: An end of the junction does not agree with germline; a read error may underlie this. The J gene is TRBJ1-5, the V gene TRBV27; D is unresolved. The CDR3 totals 14 residues. Germline assignment: CDR1 MNHEY and CDR2 SMNVEV (reference sequence). The CDR3 reads CASSSYLSNQPQHF. As DNA, the CDR3 is TGTGCCAGTAGTTCCTATCTGAGCAATCAGCCCCAGCATTTT.

The chain combines TRBV6-6 with TRBJ1-5; a possible D gene is TRBD1 (6 bases). The V end lost 2 bases, the J end lost 3 bases, and 11 bases lay between the germline ends. CDR1 is MNHNY and CDR2 is SVGAGI in the germline V gene (reference sequence). CDR3 size: 15 residues. The DNA of the CDR3 is TGTGCCAGCAGTTACCCAAGACAGGTCAATCAGCCCCAGCATTTT. Protein: CASSYPRQVNQPQHF.

The chain has TRBV9 and TRBJ2-2; 7 nucleotides align to TRBD1. This CDR3 region has 17 residues. Germline V gene lookup returns CDR1 SGDLS and CDR2 YYNGEE. J gave up 5 bases and V 0 bases, and 10 bases lay outside the gene matches. The CDR3 spells CASSVASPGGGTGELFF. In DNA form, the CDR3 reads TGTGCCAGCAGCGTAGCTTCGCCAGGGGGTGGAACCGGGGAGCTGTTTTTT.

V gene TRBV9 combines with J gene TRBJ1-6; maybe TRBD1 (5 bases). Trimming removed 3 bases from V and 5 bases from J, with 15 bases in between. The CDR3 runs to 16 residues. CDR1 and CDR2 (germline): SGDLS, YYNGEE. The CDR3 is CASSARGNRNNSPLHF. The CDR3 DNA reads TGTGCCAGCAGCGCCCGGGGGAACAGGAATAATTCACCCCTCCACTTT.

The chain uses TRBV4-1 and TRBJ2-1; D tentatively fits TRBD1 or TRBD2 (5 bases each). The CDR3 consists of 17 residues. Germline V gene sequence: CDR1 MGHRA, CDR2 YSYEKL. V was shortened by 4 bases and J by 1 base, with 17 bases between the two germline ends. The CDR3 bases are TGCGCCAGCAGCCCTATTAACGGGGCCTTTTCCTACAATGAGCAGTTCTTC. The encoded protein is CASSPINGAFSYNEQFF.

V is TRBV28 and J is TRBJ1-5; no clear D gene. Germline V gene sequence: CDR1 MDHEN, CDR2 SYDVKM. V lost 5 bases and J 4 bases, leaving 18 bases between the germline ends. CDR3 length equals 16 residues. The CDR3 region has the DNA TGTGCCAGCAGTCCGCCCCGGAGTCGGGCTAATCAGCCCCAGCATTTT. Encoded protein: CASSPPRSRANQPQHF.

As to this clone: The sample has other DNA sequences that encode this CDR3 too. J is TRBJ2-3 and V is TRBV4-2; 11 nucleotides agree with TRBD2. CDR1 LGHNA and CDR2 YNFKEQ come from the germline V gene. V trimming: 4 bases; J trimming: 3 bases; junction bases outside the gene matches: 0. The CDR3 is 14 residues long. The CDR3 loop is CASSLAGGTDTQYF. The CDR3 nucleotides are TGTGCCAGCAGCCTAGCGGGGGGGACAGATACGCAGTATTTT.